These 26 T cell receptor beta chains came from one sample sequenced in a study of neurological immune-mediated disorders. TCRdb re-called the 5' RACE reads with MiXCR, one entry per CDR3 protein. The table lists roughly 80,000 distinct CDR3 sequences, approximately 10% of them singletons. Sequenced material: PBMCs. These receptors all come from a man aged 40-49 years in good health.

This clonotype was recorded at least ten times. The chain couples TRBV27 to TRBJ2-5, with D possibly TRBD2 on 6 matching bases. Germline V gene lookup returns CDR1 MNHEY and CDR2 SMNVEV (reference sequence). Trimming pared 4 bases from V and 5 bases from J, leaving 14 bases between. The CDR3 covers 14 residues. CDR3 amino acids: CASSSGLAWETQYF. The CDR3 coding sequence is TGTGCCAGCAGTTCGGGACTTGCGTGGGAGACCCAGTACTTC.

A few counts support this clonotype. The gene calls are TRBV29-1 and TRBJ2-7; 7 bases map to TRBD1. The CDR3 runs 13 residues. Losses at the gene ends were 4 bases for V and 4 bases for J; bases not matched to a gene: 7. Germline V gene data show CDR1 as SQVTM and CDR2 as ANQGSEA. The CDR3 region has the DNA TGCAGCGTTGTTTGGGGACAGAGATACGAGCAGTACTTC. Its translation is CSVVWGQRYEQYF.

The CDR3 nucleotides are TGTGCCAGCAGTTACAGGGACAGGTTGGGAAAGGGCACTGAGCAGTTCTTC. Translating it yields CASSYRDRLGKGTEQFF. J is TRBJ2-1 and V is TRBV6-6, with 8 bases identical to TRBD1. CDR3 length: 17 amino acids. Germline values: CDR1 MNHNY, CDR2 SVGAGI (reference sequence). The V segment lost 2 bases and the J segment 9 bases; nucleotides outside the gene matches: 15.

This clonotype has at least ten counts. The V and J genes are TRBV6-5 and TRBJ2-7, with 9 positions matching TRBD1. Trimming cost V 6 bases and J 5 bases; bases outside gene matches: 8. The CDR3 loop spans 14 amino acids. Germline V gene lookup returns CDR1 MNHEY and CDR2 SVGAGI. The CDR3 DNA sequence: TGTGCCAGCAGCCTACAGGGGGCGTTGGACGAGCAGTACTTC. Translated, it gives CASSLQGALDEQYF.

This chain joins TRBV28 and TRBJ2-7, with 13 bases lining up with TRBD2. Germline trimming cut 6 bases from V and 3 bases from J; bases unmatched to any gene: 11. Germline V gene sequence: CDR1 MDHEN, CDR2 SYDVKM. The length of the CDR3 is 17 residues. The CDR3 coding sequence is TGTGCCAGCAGCCCGGGACTAGCGGGGCGTAGTATCTACGAGCAGTACTTC. It encodes CASSPGLAGRSIYEQYF.

This clonotype occurred many times. The chain links TRBV29-1 to TRBJ2-1; the D gene is possibly TRBD1 (6 bases). Germline CDR1 is SQVTM and CDR2 is ANQGSEA. Trimming shortened V by 4 bases and J by 5 bases, and 12 bases separated the two germline ends. The CDR3 is 13 residues long. CDR3 sequence reads: CSVGGTYDNEQFF. As DNA, the CDR3 is TGCAGCGTTGGTGGGACATATGACAATGAGCAGTTCTTC.

The V and J genes are TRBV19 and TRBJ2-3; the match to TRBD2 covers 7 bases. J was trimmed by 1 base and V by 1 base; bases with no gene match: 2. CDR1 and CDR2 (germline): LNHDA, SQIVND (reference sequence). CDR3 length equals 15 residues. CDR3 residues: CASSIVGGGTDTQYF. CDR3 DNA: TGTGCCAGTAGTATAGTGGGAGGGGGCACAGATACGCAGTATTTT.

There are many counts of this clonotype. The CDR3 nucleotides are TGTGCCAGCAGGGCCTCCTCTGGAAACACCATATATTTT. It translates to CASRASSGNTIYF. The rearrangement joins TRBV12-3 or TRBV12-4 to TRBJ1-3; D not certain. This CDR3 region has 13 residues. The V end was cut by 6 bases, the J end by 0 bases, with 6 bases between.

Ten or more counts support this clonotype. The J gene is TRBJ2-2, the V gene TRBV15; D is possibly TRBD1 or TRBD2 (5 bases each). The CDR3 has 17 amino acids. Trimming stripped 1 base from V and 7 bases from J, with 19 bases between. Germline V lookup: CDR1 LNHNV, CDR2 YYDKDF (reference sequence). CDR3 DNA sequence: TGTGCCACCAGCAGAGCTAAAGCGGCAGGGACGGACGGGGAGCTGTTTTTT. Translation: CATSRAKAAGTDGELFF.

This clonotype appeared many times. V usage is TRBV7-9 and J usage is TRBJ2-5; D possibly matches TRBD1 or TRBD2 (5 bases each). V lost 0 bases and J 7 bases, leaving 21 bases between the germline ends. The CDR3 loop spans 17 amino acids. Germline CDR1 and CDR2: SEHNR and FQNEAQ (reference sequence). CDR3 in amino acids: CASSLAWSGQPSPTQYF. Written as DNA, the CDR3 is TGTGCCAGCAGCTTAGCCTGGTCGGGGCAACCTTCCCCGACCCAGTACTTC.

The sample holds many counts of this clonotype. This chain connects TRBV7-9 to TRBJ2-1, with 10 bases lining up with TRBD2. Germline V gene lookup returns CDR1 SEHNR and CDR2 FQNEAQ (reference sequence). Losses at the gene ends were 5 bases for V and 5 bases for J; bases not matched to a gene: 6. The CDR3 has 15 residues. The CDR3 DNA reads as TGTGCCAGCAGCAAGGGACTAGCGAACCACAATGAGCAGTTCTTC. It yields the protein CASSKGLANHNEQFF.

This clonotype was detected many times. The V call is TRBV5-1, the J call TRBJ2-1; D call uncertain. CDR1 and CDR2 (germline): SGHRS, YFSETQ. V was trimmed by 0 bases and J by 1 base, leaving 8 bases between them. This CDR3 spans 15 amino acids. The DNA for the CDR3 is TGCGCCAGCAGCTTGGCCGGACCATCCTACAATGAGCAGTTCTTC. Protein product: CASSLAGPSYNEQFF.

This clonotype has a count of ten or more. The chain recombines TRBV29-1 with TRBJ1-2; D may be TRBD1 (5 bases). Germline CDR1 and CDR2: SQVTM and ANQGSEA. The CDR3 length is 12 residues. Trimming pared 5 bases from V and 8 bases from J, leaving 15 bases between. CDR3 amino acids: CSVHLGGEGYTF. In DNA, the CDR3 is TGCAGCGTTCATTTGGGAGGGGAAGGCTACACCTTC.

As regards this clonotype: This may stem from a read error, because a much larger clone lies one nucleotide away. V gene TRBV10-3 combines with J gene TRBJ1-2, with TRBD1 identical over 11 bases. CDR3 length equals 15 residues. Germline values: CDR1 ENHRY, CDR2 SYGVKD. V was pared by 6 bases and J by 3 bases, with 6 bases of the junction left unmatched. In nucleotides, the CDR3 is TGTGCCATCAGATCCTGGGACAGGGGGGACTATGGCTACACCTTC. This translates into CAIRSWDRGDYGYTF.

This clonotype has at least ten counts. J is TRBJ2-3 and V is TRBV7-2; 8 bases are a match to TRBD2. Per germline, CDR1 SGHTA and CDR2 FQGNSA. V gave up 5 bases and J gave up 6 bases; unmatched junction bases: 10. The CDR3 is 15 residues long. The CDR3 DNA reads as TGTGCCAGCAGCCTCGATCGGACTAGCCTGGATACGCAGTATTTT. Protein: CASSLDRTSLDTQYF. Together with reference TRBV7-2 and TRBJ2-3, the CDR3 gives the full variable domain: GAGVSQSPSNKVTEKGKDVELRCDPISGHTALYWYRQSLGQGLEFLIYFQGNSAPDKSGLPSDRFSAERTGGSVSTLTIQRTQQEDSAVYLCASSLDRTSLDTQYFGPGTRLTVL.

This clonotype was detected many times. V and J are TRBV12-3 or TRBV12-4 and TRBJ2-2, with 10 bases lining up with TRBD2. J lost 2 bases, V lost 9 bases, and 3 bases had no gene match. CDR3 size: 14 residues. CDR3 DNA sequence: TGTGCCAGTAGACTAGCGGGCAACACCGGGGAGCTGTTTTTT. Translation: CASRLAGNTGELFF.

This clonotype was seen many times. The rearrangement joins TRBV29-1 to TRBJ2-1; D perhaps matches TRBD2 (5 bases). From germline, CDR1 is SQVTM and CDR2 ANQGSEA. The V end lost 4 bases, the J end lost 4 bases, and 8 bases lay between the germline ends. The CDR3 runs to 12 residues. The DNA of the CDR3 is TGCAGCGTTGGGGAGTTTTACAATGAGCAGTTCTTC. Translation gives CSVGEFYNEQFF.

In its sample, this clonotype was seen many times. The J gene is TRBJ2-7, the V gene TRBV7-9; 10 positions agree with TRBD2. The CDR3 totals 17 residues. Germline CDR1 reads SEHNR; CDR2 reads FQNEAQ (reference sequence). The V gene end was trimmed by 2 bases and the J gene end by 7 bases; junction bases not matched to a gene: 14. The CDR3 nucleotides are TGTGCCAGCAGCTTATCGGGGGCCCTAGCGGGAGTTTTTGAGCAGTACTTC. It translates to CASSLSGALAGVFEQYF.

This clonotype was recorded at least ten times. CDR3 residues: CASRPKDRGQETQYF. CDR3 sequence (DNA): TGTGCCAGCAGGCCAAAGGACAGGGGCCAAGAGACCCAGTACTTC. The genes are TRBV7-9 and TRBJ2-5; 9 nucleotides align to TRBD1. The germline V gene has CDR1 SEHNR and CDR2 FQNEAQ (reference sequence). The CDR3 extends over 15 amino acids. With 6 bases clipped from V and 1 base from J, the junction kept 6 bases outside the gene matches.

The table lists this clonotype with many counts. This chain joins TRBV29-1 and TRBJ1-4; perhaps TRBD1 as D (6 bases). Germline-derived CDR1 and CDR2 are SQVTM and ANQGSEA. There are 16 residues in the CDR3. Trimming removed 4 bases at V and 7 bases at J, with 22 bases between. The CDR3 here is CSVAGQGRLKGEKLFF. CDR3 bases: TGCAGCGTTGCGGGGCAGGGGAGGCTTAAAGGTGAAAAACTGTTTTTT.

This clonotype was detected many times. The chain recombines TRBV20-1 with TRBJ1-2; D might be TRBD1 (5 bases). CDR1 DFQATT and CDR2 SNEGSKA come from the germline V gene (reference sequence). The CDR3 totals 13 residues. The CDR3 region has the DNA TGCAGCTCGAACGGGGGGAAAAACTATGGCTACACCTTC. Its protein is CSSNGGKNYGYTF.

This clonotype came up many times. This sequence joins TRBV11-2 and TRBJ1-6, with unresolved D. Trimming left V 0 bases short and J 10 bases short, with 7 bases between. The CDR3 has 13 amino acids. Germline V gives CDR1 SGHAT, CDR2 FQNNGV. As DNA, the CDR3 is TGTGCCAGCAGCTTAGATCGAGGGTCACCCCTCCACTTT. This sequence encodes CASSLDRGSPLHF.

This clonotype was seen ten or more times. A clone one base away is much larger, so this may be a read error. The genes are TRBV5-1 and TRBJ2-2, with D possibly TRBD2 on 5 matching bases. CDR1 SGHRS and CDR2 YFSETQ come from the germline V gene. The length of the CDR3 is 15 residues. DNA of the CDR3: TGCGTCAGCAGATCGAGCGGAGGGAACACCGGGGAGCTGTTTTTT. Amino acid sequence: CVSRSSGGNTGELFF.

This clonotype is a singleton in its sample. This may come from a read error, since a much larger clone is one base off. The chain joins TRBV19 to TRBJ1-1; 7 nucleotides line up with TRBD1. This CDR3 spans 15 amino acids. Looked up from germline, CDR1 is LNHDA and CDR2 is SQIVND (reference sequence). Here the CDR3 DNA reads TGTGTCAGTAAGAGGACAGGCTTCATGAACACTGAAGCTTTCTTT. The encoded protein is CVSKRTGFMNTEAFF.

This clonotype was picked up many times. The V gene is TRBV27, the J gene TRBJ2-1; 13 bases align to TRBD2. In germline, CDR1 is MNHEY, CDR2 SMNVEV (reference sequence). The CDR3 spans 16 residues. V gave up 5 bases and J gave up 7 bases; unmatched junction bases: 8. CDR3 sequence (DNA): TGTGCCAGCAGTAAACTAGCGGGAGGGGTTAGGAATGAGCAGTTCTTC. Its translation: CASSKLAGGVRNEQFF.

This clonotype has at least ten counts. This chain connects TRBV20-1 to TRBJ2-7; 8 bases are a match to TRBD2. CDR1 and CDR2 (germline): DFQATT, SNEGSKA (reference sequence). This CDR3 is 14 amino acids long. The V segment lost 3 bases and the J segment 5 bases; nucleotides outside the gene matches: 9. In nucleotides, the CDR3 is TGCAGTGCTAGCAGAGCGGGAGTAGGGGACGAGCAGTACTTC. Translation gives CSASRAGVGDEQYF.